The 14 T cell receptor beta chains below all came from one sample that was sequenced in a study of shared clonotypes between healthy human individuals. TCRdb keeps only in-frame clones here, not all; method: immunoSEQ multiplex PCR. Of hundreds of thousands of clones detected, less than 85% appear once; the ten largest clones hold under 2%. Input material: memory CD4+ T cells sorted from blood. Stated subset: CD45RA-negative fraction. Source of these receptors: a woman aged 30 to 39 in good health.

Regarding this clone: This may stem from a read error, because a much larger clone lies one nucleotide away. The chain has TRBV7-7 and TRBJ2-1; 10 positions agree with TRBD2. The CDR3 consists of 13 residues. With V trimmed by 5 bases and J by 7 bases, 2 bases remained unmatched. Germline CDR1 reads SSHAT; CDR2 reads FNYEAQ (reference sequence). The DNA of the CDR3 is TGTGCCAGCAGCGCGGGACTAGCGAATGAGCAGTTCTTC. As protein: CASSAGLANEQFF.

In this sample, this clone turned up a few times. The chain employs TRBV2 and TRBJ1-5; D remains unclear. The CDR3 loop spans 12 amino acids. Germline V gives CDR1 SNHLY, CDR2 FYNNEI. Trimming took 6 bases from V and 9 from J, leaving 12 bases between them. Written as DNA, the CDR3 is TGTGCCAGCAGGCTGGGTTCGGGGCCCCAGCATTTT. It is translated as CASRLGSGPQHF. The full variable domain, completed using reference TRBV2 and TRBJ1-5, is EPEVTQTPSHQVTQMGQEVILRCVPISNHLYFYWYRQILGQKVEFLVSFYNNEISEKSEIFDDQFSVERPDGSNFTLKIRSTKLEDSAMYFCASRLGSGPQHFGDGTRLSIL.

This chain links TRBV10-1 with TRBJ2-1; D possibly corresponds to TRBD1 (6 bases). CDR1 WNHNN and CDR2 SYGVQD come from the germline V gene (reference sequence). The CDR3 is made up of 17 amino acids. V was clipped by 2 bases and J by 1 base, with 15 bases between them. Written as DNA, the CDR3 is TGCGCCAGCAGTGAGGTAACAGGGATTGAGTCCTACAATGAGCAGTTCTTC. Translating gives CASSEVTGIESYNEQFF.

The rearrangement links TRBV27 to TRBJ1-2; the match to TRBD1 covers 7 bases. In germline, CDR1 is MNHEY, CDR2 SMNVEV (reference sequence). The CDR3 has 15 residues. Trimming at V came to 6 bases and at J to 2 bases, leaving 9 bases not matched to a gene. The CDR3 DNA is TGTGCCAGCAGGGTACAGGGGCCGGAAAACTATGGCTACACCTTC. It yields the protein CASRVQGPENYGYTF.

The chain couples TRBV19 to TRBJ1-2; D might be TRBD1 (5 bases). CDR3 length: 17 amino acids. The V gene lost 7 bases and the J gene lost 4 bases, with 25 bases spanning the gap. CDR1 and CDR2 (germline): LNHDA, SQIVND (reference sequence). For the CDR3, the DNA is TGTGCCAGTACCACCTCGGGGCCAAGCAGGGAGGTCTATGGCTACACCTTC. The encoded protein is CASTTSGPSREVYGYTF.

This chain joins TRBV19 and TRBJ2-7; TRBD1 matches at 7 bases. CDR1 is LNHDA, CDR2 SQIVND, per germline (reference sequence). V dropped 4 bases and J dropped 7; count of bases not matched to a gene: 13. CDR3 size: 15 residues. The CDR3 loop reads CASSTRQGHHGEQYF. DNA of the CDR3: TGTGCCAGTAGTACCCGACAGGGCCATCATGGGGAGCAGTACTTC.

V usage is TRBV5-4 and J usage is TRBJ2-1, with 9 bases lining up with TRBD2. The CDR3 totals 14 residues. Germline values: CDR1 SGHNT, CDR2 YYREEE (reference sequence). With 1 base clipped from V and 5 bases from J, the junction kept 1 base outside the gene matches. The CDR3 sequence: CASSLPSGNNEQFF. In DNA, the CDR3 is TGTGCCAGCAGCTTGCCTAGCGGGAACAATGAGCAGTTCTTC. The full variable domain, its missing parts supplied by reference TRBV5-4 and TRBJ2-1, is ETGVTQSPTHLIKTRGQQVTLRCSSQSGHNTVSWYQQALGQGPQFIFQYYREEENGRGNFPPRFSGLQFPNYSSELNVNALELDDSALYLCASSLPSGNNEQFFGPGTRLTVL.

The chain is built from TRBV5-1 and TRBJ1-4, with D unresolved. Germline V gives CDR1 SGHRS, CDR2 YFSETQ. CDR3 size: 14 residues. The ends were cut back, 4 bases at V and 6 bases at J, with 13 bases in the middle. CDR3 nucleotide sequence: TGCGCCAGCAGCCCCCATGGGGAAGATGAAAAACTGTTTTTT. Encoded protein: CASSPHGEDEKLFF.

This clone appeared many times. The V and J genes are TRBV2 and TRBJ1-2, with a weak D call TRBD1 (5 bases). The CDR3 is made up of 14 amino acids. The germline V and J ends were trimmed by 2 bases and 13 bases, with 20 bases remaining between them. Germline-derived CDR1 and CDR2 are SNHLY and FYNNEI. The CDR3 here is CASSESVVWQGLTF. DNA for the CDR3: TGTGCCAGCAGTGAATCAGTGGTTTGGCAGGGACTCACCTTC.

V and J are TRBV6-5 and TRBJ2-1, with a possible D match to TRBD2 (6 bases). This CDR3 spans 14 amino acids. CDR1 is MNHEY and CDR2 is SVGAGI in the germline V gene. Trimming took 6 bases from V and 8 from J, leaving 17 bases between them. The CDR3 loop reads CASRRDWNSDEQFF. CDR3 coding DNA: TGTGCCAGCAGACGGGACTGGAATTCCGATGAGCAGTTCTTC.

On this clone itself: One base away lies a much larger clone, so this may be a sequencing read error. The rearrangement joins TRBV6-5 to TRBJ1-5, with unresolved D. The CDR3 loop spans 12 amino acids. Germline V gives CDR1 MNHEY, CDR2 SVGAGI. Trimming left V 6 bases short and J 5 bases short, with 8 bases between. The CDR3 bases are TGTGCCAGCAGGCCGGAGGATCAGCCCCAGCATTTT. This codes for CASRPEDQPQHF.

This clone has just one count. The CDR3 DNA reads TGTGCCAGCAGCTTACGGGCGGGAAACACCGGGGAGCTGTTTTTT. This sequence encodes CASSLRAGNTGELFF. The chain joins TRBV11-2 to TRBJ2-2, with D perhaps TRBD2 (6 bases). V lost 2 bases, J lost 2 bases, and 9 bases lay in between. Germline CDR1 SGHAT, CDR2 FQNNGV. The CDR3 has 15 residues.

This rearrangement joins TRBV25-1 to TRBJ1-5, with 8 bases aligning to TRBD1. The germline V gene has CDR1 MGHDK and CDR2 SYGVNS. J gave up 9 bases and V 6 bases, and 13 bases lay outside the gene matches. The CDR3 extends over 15 amino acids. DNA of the CDR3: TGTGCCAGCAGCGCAGGAGGACAGGGAATTTGGCCCCAGCATTTT. Encoded protein: CASSAGGQGIWPQHF. Filled out from reference TRBV25-1 and TRBJ1-5, the complete variable domain reads EADIYQTPRYLVIGTGKKITLECSQTMGHDKMYWYQQDPGMELHLIHYSYGVNSTEKGDLSSESTVSRIRTEHFPLTLESARPSHTSQYLCASSAGGQGIWPQHFGDGTRLSIL.

The J gene is TRBJ2-3, the V gene TRBV4-2; possibly TRBD2 for D (7 bases). The germline CDR1 and CDR2 sequences are LGHNA and YNFKEQ. Between the trimmed V and J ends, which lost 2 bases and 5 bases, there was a span of 20 bases. The CDR3 has 17 amino acids. The CDR3 DNA reads TGTGCCAGCAGCCAATCGATTAGTAGGGGGGGGAGAGATACGCAGTATTTT. It specifies CASSQSISRGGRDTQYF.